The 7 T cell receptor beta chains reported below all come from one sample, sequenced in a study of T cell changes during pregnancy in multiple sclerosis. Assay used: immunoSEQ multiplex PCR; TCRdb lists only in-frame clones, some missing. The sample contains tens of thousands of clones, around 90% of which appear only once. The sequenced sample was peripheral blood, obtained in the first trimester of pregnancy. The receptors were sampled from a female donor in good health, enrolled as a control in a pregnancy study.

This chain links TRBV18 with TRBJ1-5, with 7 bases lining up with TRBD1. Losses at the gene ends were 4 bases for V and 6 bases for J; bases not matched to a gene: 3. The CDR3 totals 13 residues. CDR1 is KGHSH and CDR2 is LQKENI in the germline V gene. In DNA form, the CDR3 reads TGTGCCAGCTCACTCGACAGGGTTCAGCCCCAGCATTTT. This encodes CASSLDRVQPQHF. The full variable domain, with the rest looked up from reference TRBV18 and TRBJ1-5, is NAGVMQNPRHLVRRRGQEARLRCSPMKGHSHVYWYRQLPEEGLKFMVYLQKENIIDESGMPKERFSAEFPKEGPSILRIQQVVRGDSAAYFCASSLDRVQPQHFGDGTRLSIL.

The CDR3 coding sequence is TGTGCCAGCAGCTTAGCGCGAACAGGGGGCCCCTACGAGCAGTACTTC. This encodes CASSLARTGGPYEQYF. The genes are TRBV7-9 and TRBJ2-7; 9 bases fit TRBD1. Trimming took 0 bases from V and 2 from J; bases not matched to a gene: 5. The germline gives CDR1 SEHNR, CDR2 FQNEAQ (reference sequence). CDR3 length: 16 residues.

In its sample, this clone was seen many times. CDR3 loop: CASSQVVASGTGAYNEQFF. Written as DNA, the CDR3 is TGCGCCAGCAGCCAAGTCGTAGCTTCTGGGACAGGGGCCTACAATGAGCAGTTCTTC. This sequence joins TRBV4-1 and TRBJ2-1; 10 nucleotides align to TRBD1. The V gene's germline CDR1 is MGHRA and CDR2 YSYEKL. CDR3 length equals 19 residues. The ends lost 1 base at V and 2 bases at J; junction bases unmatched: 11.

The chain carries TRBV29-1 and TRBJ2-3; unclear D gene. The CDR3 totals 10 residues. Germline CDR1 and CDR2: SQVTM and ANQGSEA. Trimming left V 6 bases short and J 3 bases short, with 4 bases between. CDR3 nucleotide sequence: TGCAGCGTCAGAACAGATACGCAGTATTTT. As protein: CSVRTDTQYF.

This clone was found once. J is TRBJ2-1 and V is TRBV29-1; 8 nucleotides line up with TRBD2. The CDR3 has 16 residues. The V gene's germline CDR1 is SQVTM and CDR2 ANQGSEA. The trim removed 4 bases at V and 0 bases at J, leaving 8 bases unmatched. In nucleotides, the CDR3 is TGCAGCGTTGGACTTCGGAGCGGGAGCTCCTACAATGAGCAGTTCTTC. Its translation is CSVGLRSGSSYNEQFF.

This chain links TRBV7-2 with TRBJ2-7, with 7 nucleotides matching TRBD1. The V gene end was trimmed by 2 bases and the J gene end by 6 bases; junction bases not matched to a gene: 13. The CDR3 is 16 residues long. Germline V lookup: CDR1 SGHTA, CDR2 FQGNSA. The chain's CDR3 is CASSLLEGQDFFEQYF. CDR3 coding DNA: TGTGCCAGCAGCTTATTGGAAGGACAGGATTTTTTCGAGCAGTACTTC.

In DNA form, the CDR3 reads TGTGCCAGCAGCTTGGGGGACAGCTATGGCTACACCTTC. Translated: CASSLGDSYGYTF. V is TRBV5-5 and J is TRBJ1-2; 7 nucleotides agree with TRBD1. V gave up 0 bases and J gave up 4 bases; unmatched junction bases: 0. Germline CDR1 SGHKS, CDR2 YYEKEE (reference sequence). This CDR3 is built from 13 residues.